Listed below are T cell receptor beta chains from one sample, sequenced in a study of T cells in Graves' hyperthyroidism and ophthalmopathy. TCRdb re-analysed the multiplex PCR reads in MiXCR, keeping a single row per CDR3 protein. The sample shows 700,000 to 950,000 distinct CDR3 sequences, 30% to 40% of them seen only once. Input material: blood. All receptors derive from a woman in her 40s with Graves' hyperthyroidism. CDR3s include the opening cysteine and the closing phenylalanine or tryptophan. D genes are given only for firm matches. Rows may omit the clone size; those that give it use once, few, many or a size class.

NA	TRBV7-6	TRBJ1-1	TRBD1	TGTGCCAGCAGCTTAATCAATTTAGGGGGACAGGGGGCGCCTAACCCTGAAGCTTTCTTT	CASSLINLGGQGAPNPEAFF
many	TRBV20-1	TRBJ2-5	TRBD2	TGCAGTGCTAGCGGGAGGGCCTATCACGCGGAGACCCAGTACTTC	CSASGRAYHAETQYF
many	TRBV29-1	TRBJ1-2	NA	TGCAGCGTTGGTGGCTACACCTTC	CSVGGYTF
NA	TRBV12-3/TRBV12-4	TRBJ1-2	NA	TGTGCCAGCAGCTCAGACAGGTTTTCTGGCTACACCTTC	CASSSDRFSGYTF
few	TRBV4-1	TRBJ1-1	NA	TGCGCCAGCAGCCAAGTGGATATGAACACTGAAGCTTTCTTT	CASSQVDMNTEAFF
NA	TRBV30	TRBJ2-2	NA	TGTGCCTGGGCTCGCGGGGAGCTGTTTTTT	CAWARGELFF
many	TRBV7-3	TRBJ2-2	TRBD2	TGTGCCAGCAGCTTGGCGGGGGGGCCGAGCACCGGGGAGCTGTTTTTT	CASSLAGGPSTGELFF
many	TRBV20-1	TRBJ2-5	TRBD2	TGCAGTGCCCCAAGCGGGGGCAAGACCCAGTACTTC	CSAPSGGKTQYF
many	TRBV7-9	TRBJ1-2	NA	TGTGCCAGCGAGAGGAGCGGGAACTATGGCTACACCTTC	CASERSGNYGYTF
few	TRBV11-2	TRBJ1-1	NA	TGTGCCAGCAGCTCACCCCCCGGAGATCTGAACACTGAAGCTTTCTTT	CASSSPPGDLNTEAFF
many	TRBV7-8	TRBJ1-5	NA	TGTGCCAGCAGCTTAGTTGGTTATCCGGGCACAAATCAGCCCCAGCATTTT	CASSLVGYPGTNQPQHF
few	TRBV10-1	TRBJ1-3	NA	TGCGCCAGCAGTGAGTCTAGGGGATCTGGAAACACCATATATTTT	CASSESRGSGNTIYF
NA	TRBV20-1	TRBJ1-2	NA	TGCAGTGCTAGGCCGGGACCCTATGGCTACACCTTC	CSARPGPYGYTF
few	TRBV7-9	TRBJ2-7	NA	TGTGCCAGCTCACCAACGGCCGTGGGGGCGTCCTACGAGCAGTACTTC	CASSPTAVGASYEQYF
few	TRBV6-5	TRBJ2-7	TRBD1	TGTGCCAGCAGTTACCCGGGACAGTACTACGAGCAGTACTTC	CASSYPGQYYEQYF
many	TRBV5-6	TRBJ1-2	NA	TGTGCCAGCAGCCATCCCGGGGCCGACTATGGCTACACCTTC	CASSHPGADYGYTF
NA	TRBV25-1	TRBJ1-1	TRBD1	TGTGCCAGCAGTTACGCAGGGGGCAACACTGAAGCTTTCTTT	CASSYAGGNTEAFF
few	TRBV7-9	TRBJ1-6	NA	TGTGCCAGCAGCTTTACGACTTTCAGCTCACCCCTCCACTTT	CASSFTTFSSPLHF
NA	TRBV15	TRBJ2-5	TRBD1	TGTGCCACCAGCAGAAGGACAGGGGGCAAAGAGACCCAGTACTTC	CATSRRTGGKETQYF
many	TRBV19	TRBJ1-5	NA	TGTGCCAGTAGTATTCCCGGCCATCCAGGGCCCCAGCATTTT	CASSIPGHPGPQHF
once	TRBV29-1	TRBJ2-5	NA	TGCAGCGTTGTAGGCCCGCCGGTTGGGACCCAGTACTTC	CSVVGPPVGTQYF
many	TRBV11-2	TRBJ1-2	TRBD1	TGTGCCAGCAGCTCTGCGGGACAGGGGTATGGCTACACCTTC	CASSSAGQGYGYTF
many	TRBV7-9	TRBJ1-1	NA	TGTGCCAGCAGCTTGTACCTGGATACTGAAGCTTTCTTT	CASSLYLDTEAFF
many	TRBV6-5	TRBJ2-2	NA	TGTGCCACACTAGGGGGACCCAACACCGGGGAGCTGTTTTTT	CATLGGPNTGELFF
NA	TRBV29-1	TRBJ1-1	TRBD1	TGCAGCTTGGGACAGGGAAATGAAGCTTTCTTT	CSLGQGNEAFF
many	TRBV5-5	TRBJ2-5	TRBD2	TGTGCCAGCAGCTTTACTAGCGTCACAGAGACCCAGTACTTC	CASSFTSVTETQYF
few	TRBV7-6	TRBJ1-3	TRBD1	TGTGCCAGCAGCCTGGGACAGACTGCTGGAAACACCATATATTTT	CASSLGQTAGNTIYF
NA	TRBV19	TRBJ2-7	NA	TGTGCCAGTAGTATTAATCTTCCCTTTGCCGACTCCTACGAGCAGTACTTC	CASSINLPFADSYEQYF
many	TRBV25-1	TRBJ2-2	NA	TGTGCCAGCAGTGACGAGGGTTCGAACACCGGGGAGCTGTTTTTT	CASSDEGSNTGELFF
few	TRBV27	TRBJ1-2	NA	TGTGCCAGCATTCTCCCAGGGTGTGGCTACACCTTC	CASILPGCGYTF
few	TRBV5-4	TRBJ1-2	NA	TGTGCCAGCAGCCTCCCAGGGGCGGTTGGCTACACCTTC	CASSLPGAVGYTF
NA	TRBV29-1	TRBJ2-7	TRBD2	TGCAGCGTAGGGCCCCTTGGACTAGCGGCCGGGTACGAGCAGTACTTC	CSVGPLGLAAGYEQYF